These T cell receptor beta chains were read from a single sample in a study of PD-1 blockade in classical Hodgkin lymphoma. The protocol was immunoSEQ multiplex PCR, while the TCRdb copy is restricted to in-frame clones and leaves out a portion. Of tens of thousands of clones in the sample, approximately 80% were seen once. The sample consisted of peripheral blood mononuclear cells (PBMCs), taken before the second cycle of nivolumab. These receptors all stem from a human donor with classical Hodgkin lymphoma. CDR3s include the opening cysteine and the closing phenylalanine or tryptophan. The D gene is left open where the match is weak. Clone size is given for some rows only: seen once, a few or many times, or a class if the clone is expanded.

>TRBJ2-4|16|TRBD1|TRBV28|NA
TGTGCCAGCAGTTTAGCCACAGGGGGCGCCAAAAACATTCAGTACTTC
CASSLATGGAKNIQYF
>TRBJ1-5|14|TRBD1|TRBV5-1|NA
TGCGCCAGCAGCACAGGGGTCCCCAATCAGCCCCAGCATTTT
CASSTGVPNQPQHF
>TRBJ2-1|11|NA|TRBV18|NA
TGTGCCAGCTCGCCTAAAGATGAGCAGTTCTTC
CASSPKDEQFF
>TRBJ2-1|15|NA|TRBV11-3|NA
TGTGCCAGCAGCTTAGCAGGGCAGAAATACAATGAGCAGTTCTTC
CASSLAGQKYNEQFF
>TRBJ2-2|13|NA|TRBV10-3|NA
TGTGCCACCTGCCCTGTGGGCACCGGGGAGCTGTTTTTT
CATCPVGTGELFF
>TRBJ1-1|12|NA|TRBV7-8|NA
TGTGCCAGCAGCTCCATCCGCACTGAAGCTTTCTTT
CASSSIRTEAFF
>TRBJ1-2|14|NA|TRBV29-1|NA
TGCAGCGTTGAAGATCTGCCTGACAGCTATGGCTACACCTTC
CSVEDLPDSYGYTF
>TRBJ1-6|15|TRBD1|TRBV5-1|NA
TGCGCCAGCAGCGTGACAGGGGGCAATAATTCACCCCTCCACTTT
CASSVTGGNNSPLHF
>TRBJ1-5|13|NA|TRBV27|few
TGTGCCAGCAGTTGGTCAGGGGTTCAGCCCCAGCATTTT
CASSWSGVQPQHF
>TRBJ1-1|15|NA|TRBV4-2|NA
TGTGCCAGCAGCCAAGATGCACCACTGAACACTGAAGCTTTCTTT
CASSQDAPLNTEAFF
>TRBJ1-2|13|TRBD1|TRBV6-4|few
TGTGCCAGCAGGAGGGGACAGGACTATGGCTACACCTTC
CASRRGQDYGYTF
>TRBJ1-1|15|NA|TRBV7-2|NA
TGTGCCAGCAGTCCGGTGGGAGTATCGAACACTGAAGCTTTCTTT
CASSPVGVSNTEAFF
>TRBJ1-2|13|NA|TRBV28|NA
TGTGCCAGCAGTTCGGGGGGCCTTTATGGCTACACCTTC
CASSSGGLYGYTF
>TRBJ2-7|15|NA|TRBV18|NA
TGTGCCAGCTCACCAACCGGGACGGCAACCTACGAGCAGTACTTC
CASSPTGTATYEQYF
>TRBJ2-1|14|NA|TRBV11-2|NA
TGTGCCAGCAGCAGAATGTGGTCCTACAATGAGCAGTTCTTC
CASSRMWSYNEQFF
>TRBJ1-6|15|NA|TRBV4-2|NA
TGTGCCAGCAGCCATGGAGGTGTGGGCTTTTCACCCCTCCACTTT
CASSHGGVGFSPLHF
>TRBJ2-3|14|TRBD2|TRBV29-1|once
TGCAGCGTTCCCAGCGGGGGCAACACAGATACGCAGTATTTT
CSVPSGGNTDTQYF
>TRBJ2-7|15|NA|TRBV11-1|NA
TGTGCCAGCAGCTTGGAGTTACAGTCCTCCTACGAGCAGTACTTC
CASSLELQSSYEQYF
>TRBJ2-5|13|NA|TRBV9|NA
TGTGCCAGCAGCCCCTACGAGAAAGAGACCCAGTACTTC
CASSPYEKETQYF
>TRBJ1-5|15|NA|TRBV6-1|NA
TGTGCCAGCAGTGAGGCAGGGGTTAGCAATCAGCCCCAGCATTTT
CASSEAGVSNQPQHF